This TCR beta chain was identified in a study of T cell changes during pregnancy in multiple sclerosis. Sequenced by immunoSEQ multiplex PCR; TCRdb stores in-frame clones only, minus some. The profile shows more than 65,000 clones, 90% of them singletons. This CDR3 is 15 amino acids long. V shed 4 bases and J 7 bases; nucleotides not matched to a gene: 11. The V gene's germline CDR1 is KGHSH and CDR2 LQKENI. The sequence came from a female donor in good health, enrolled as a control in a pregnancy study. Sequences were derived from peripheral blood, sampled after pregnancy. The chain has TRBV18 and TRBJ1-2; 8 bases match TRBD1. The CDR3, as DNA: TGTGCCAGCTCACTGAAGGGACAGGCGACCTCTGGCTACACCTTC. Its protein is CASSLKGQATSGYTF.